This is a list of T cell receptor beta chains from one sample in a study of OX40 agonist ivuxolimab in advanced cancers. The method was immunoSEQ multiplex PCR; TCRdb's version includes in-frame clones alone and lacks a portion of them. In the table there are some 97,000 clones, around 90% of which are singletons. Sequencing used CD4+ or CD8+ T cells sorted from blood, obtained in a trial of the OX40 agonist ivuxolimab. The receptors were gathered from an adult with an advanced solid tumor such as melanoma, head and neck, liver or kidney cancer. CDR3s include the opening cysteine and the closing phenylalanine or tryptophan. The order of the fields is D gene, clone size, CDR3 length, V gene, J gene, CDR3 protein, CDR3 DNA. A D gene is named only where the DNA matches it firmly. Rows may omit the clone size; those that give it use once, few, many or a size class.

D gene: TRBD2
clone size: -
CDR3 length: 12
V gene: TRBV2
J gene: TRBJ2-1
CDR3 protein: CASRLAGSQQFF
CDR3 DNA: TGTGCCAGCAGGTTAGCGGGAAGTCAGCAGTTCTTC

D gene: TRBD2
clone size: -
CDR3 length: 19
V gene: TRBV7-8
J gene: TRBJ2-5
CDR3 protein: CASSFPKLGLAGRGETQYF
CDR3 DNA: TGTGCCAGCAGCTTCCCCAAGCTCGGCCTAGCGGGGAGGGGGGAGACCCAGTACTTC

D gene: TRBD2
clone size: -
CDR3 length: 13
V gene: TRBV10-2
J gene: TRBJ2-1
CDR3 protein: CASSESKSGRQFF
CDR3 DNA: TGTGCCAGCAGTGAGTCGAAAAGCGGGAGACAATTCTTC

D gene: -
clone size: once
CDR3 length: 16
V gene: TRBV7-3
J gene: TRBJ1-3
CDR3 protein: CASSLGGTASGNTIYF
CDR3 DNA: TGTGCCAGCAGCTTAGGGGGGACGGCCTCTGGAAACACCATATATTTT

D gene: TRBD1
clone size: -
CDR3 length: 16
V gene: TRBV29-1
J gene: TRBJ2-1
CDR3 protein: CSVYRGKLSSYNEQFF
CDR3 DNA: TGCAGCGTTTACAGGGGCAAATTAAGCTCCTACAATGAGCAGTTCTTC

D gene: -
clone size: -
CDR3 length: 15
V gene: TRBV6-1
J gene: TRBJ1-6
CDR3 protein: CASSSQGPGNSPLHF
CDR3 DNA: TGTGCCAGCAGTTCGCAGGGTCCAGGGAATTCACCCCTCCACTTT

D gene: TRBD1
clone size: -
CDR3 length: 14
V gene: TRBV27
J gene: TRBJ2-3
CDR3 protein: CAIRTGLGTDTQYF
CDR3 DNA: TGTGCCATCCGGACAGGCTTGGGCACAGATACGCAGTATTTT

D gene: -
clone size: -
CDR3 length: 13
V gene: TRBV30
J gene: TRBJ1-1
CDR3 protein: CAWSVRGDTEAFF
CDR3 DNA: TGTGCCTGGAGTGTCCGGGGCGATACTGAAGCTTTCTTT

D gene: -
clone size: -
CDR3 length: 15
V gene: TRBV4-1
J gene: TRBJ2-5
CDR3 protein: CASSQEGRPQETQYF
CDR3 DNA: TGCGCCAGCAGCCAAGAGGGGCGACCTCAAGAGACCCAGTACTTC

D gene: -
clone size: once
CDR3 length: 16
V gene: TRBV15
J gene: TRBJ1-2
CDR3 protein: CATSRDRAENYYGYTF
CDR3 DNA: TGTGCCACCAGCAGAGATCGGGCAGAAAACTACTATGGCTACACCTTC

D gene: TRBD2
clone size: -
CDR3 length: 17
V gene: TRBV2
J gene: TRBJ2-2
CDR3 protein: CASSLRLSGGPRGELFF
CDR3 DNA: TGTGCCAGCAGTCTACGACTGAGCGGGGGGCCCCGCGGGGAGCTGTTTTTT

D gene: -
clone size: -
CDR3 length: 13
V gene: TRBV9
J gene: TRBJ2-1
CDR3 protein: CASSVVLGNEQFF
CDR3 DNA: TGTGCCAGCAGCGTAGTTCTGGGCAATGAGCAGTTCTTC

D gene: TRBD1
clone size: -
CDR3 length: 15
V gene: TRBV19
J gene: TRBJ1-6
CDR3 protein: CASRLGTVPNSPLHF
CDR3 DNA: TGTGCCAGTAGACTCGGGACAGTCCCAAATTCACCCCTCCACTTT

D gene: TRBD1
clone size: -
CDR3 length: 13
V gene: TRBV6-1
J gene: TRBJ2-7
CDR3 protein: CASRDFDRAEQYF
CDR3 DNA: TGTGCCAGCAGGGACTTCGACAGGGCCGAGCAGTACTTC

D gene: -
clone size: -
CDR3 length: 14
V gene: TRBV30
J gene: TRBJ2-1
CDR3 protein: CAWSVSVTANEQFF
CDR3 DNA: TGTGCCTGGAGTGTAAGTGTAACGGCTAATGAGCAGTTCTTC

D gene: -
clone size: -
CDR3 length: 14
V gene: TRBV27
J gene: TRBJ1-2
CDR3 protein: CASSLFGGDYGYTF
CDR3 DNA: TGTGCCAGCAGTTTATTCGGGGGGGACTATGGCTACACCTTC

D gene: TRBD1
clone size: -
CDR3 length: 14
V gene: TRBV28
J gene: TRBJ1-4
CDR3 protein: CASSLSTGDEKLFF
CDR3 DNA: TGTGCCAGCAGTTTATCGACAGGGGATGAAAAACTGTTTTTT

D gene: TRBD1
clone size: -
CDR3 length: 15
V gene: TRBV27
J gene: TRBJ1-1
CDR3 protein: CASSLLPSGGTEAFF
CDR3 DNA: TGTGCCAGCAGTTTACTCCCCTCAGGGGGCACTGAAGCTTTCTTT

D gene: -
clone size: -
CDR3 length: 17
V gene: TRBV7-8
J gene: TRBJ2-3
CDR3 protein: CASSPPRVPTSTDTQYF
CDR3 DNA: TGTGCCAGCAGCCCCCCAAGGGTCCCGACTAGCACAGATACGCAGTATTTT

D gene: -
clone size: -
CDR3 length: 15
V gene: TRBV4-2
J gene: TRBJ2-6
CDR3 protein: CASSPKLAGANVLTF
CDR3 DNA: TGTGCCAGCAGCCCTAAACTAGCTGGGGCCAACGTCCTGACTTTC

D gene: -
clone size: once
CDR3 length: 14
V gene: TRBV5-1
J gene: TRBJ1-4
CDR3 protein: CASSFGLAPEKLFF
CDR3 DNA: TGCGCCAGCAGCTTCGGACTGGCTCCTGAAAAACTGTTTTTT

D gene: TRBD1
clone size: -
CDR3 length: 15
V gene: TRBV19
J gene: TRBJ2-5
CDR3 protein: CASSTDRGRGETQYF
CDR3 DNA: TGTGCCAGTAGTACAGACAGGGGAAGAGGAGAGACCCAGTACTTC

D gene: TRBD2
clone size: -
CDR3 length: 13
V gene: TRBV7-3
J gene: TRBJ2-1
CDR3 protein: CASSRTGRDEQFF
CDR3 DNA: TGTGCCAGCAGCCGGACCGGGAGGGATGAGCAGTTCTTC

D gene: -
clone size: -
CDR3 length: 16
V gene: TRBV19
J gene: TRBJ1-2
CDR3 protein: CASRRDTLSTNYGYTF
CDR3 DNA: TGTGCCAGTAGGAGGGACACACTCAGCACTAACTATGGCTACACCTTC

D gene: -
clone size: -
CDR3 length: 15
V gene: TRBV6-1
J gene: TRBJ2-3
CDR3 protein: CASSPPPPDKDTQYF
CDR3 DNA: TGTGCCAGCAGTCCCCCCCCGCCAGACAAAGATACGCAGTATTTT

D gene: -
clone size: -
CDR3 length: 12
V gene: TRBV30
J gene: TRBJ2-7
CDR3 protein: CAWSVSGYEQYF
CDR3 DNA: TGTGCCTGGAGTGTGTCGGGCTACGAGCAGTACTTC

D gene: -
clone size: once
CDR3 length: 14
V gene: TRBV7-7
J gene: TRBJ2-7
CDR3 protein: CASSLGLERSEQYF
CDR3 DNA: TGTGCCAGCAGCTTAGGCCTAGAGAGGAGCGAGCAGTACTTC

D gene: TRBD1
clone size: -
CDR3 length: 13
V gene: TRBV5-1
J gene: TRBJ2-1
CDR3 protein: CASSSLAGGEQFF
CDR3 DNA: TGCGCCAGCAGCTCCCTGGCAGGGGGTGAGCAGTTCTTC

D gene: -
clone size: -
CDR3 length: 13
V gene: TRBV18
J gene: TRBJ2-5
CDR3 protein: CASSPGSKGTQYF
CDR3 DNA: TGTGCCAGCTCACCCGGGTCTAAAGGGACCCAGTACTTC

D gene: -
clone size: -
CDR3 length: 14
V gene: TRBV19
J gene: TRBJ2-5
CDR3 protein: CASSARGQQETQYF
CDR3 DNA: TGTGCCAGTAGTGCCCGGGGACAACAAGAGACCCAGTACTTC

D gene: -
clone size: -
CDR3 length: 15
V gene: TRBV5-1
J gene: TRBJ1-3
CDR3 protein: CASSLFPGSGNTIYF
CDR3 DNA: TGCGCCAGCAGCTTGTTTCCAGGGTCTGGAAACACCATATATTTT

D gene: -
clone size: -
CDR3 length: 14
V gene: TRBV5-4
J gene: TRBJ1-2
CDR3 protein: CASSFSPQEMGYTF
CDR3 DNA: TGTGCCAGCAGCTTTTCCCCACAGGAAATGGGCTACACCTTC

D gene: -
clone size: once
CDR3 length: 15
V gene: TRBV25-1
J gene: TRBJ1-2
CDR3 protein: CASSPGGGGLHGYTF
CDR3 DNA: TGTGCCAGCAGCCCCGGGGGGGGCGGATTGCATGGCTACACCTTC

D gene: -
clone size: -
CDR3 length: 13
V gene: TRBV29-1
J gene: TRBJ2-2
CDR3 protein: CSVDLTRRGELFF
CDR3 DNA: TGCAGCGTTGATCTAACTAGGAGGGGGGAGCTGTTTTTT

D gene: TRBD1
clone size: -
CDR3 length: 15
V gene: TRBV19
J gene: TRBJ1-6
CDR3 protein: CASSNPGQGGSPLHF
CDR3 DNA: TGTGCCAGTAGTAACCCCGGACAGGGGGGTTCACCCCTCCACTTT

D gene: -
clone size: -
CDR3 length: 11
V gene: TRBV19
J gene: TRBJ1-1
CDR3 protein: CASILYTEAFF
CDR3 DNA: TGTGCCAGTATTCTATACACTGAAGCTTTCTTT

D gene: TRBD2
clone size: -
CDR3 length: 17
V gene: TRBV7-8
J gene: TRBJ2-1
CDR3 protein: CASSLARPSGGYNEQFF
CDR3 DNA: TGTGCCAGCAGCTTAGCGCGCCCGAGCGGGGGTTACAATGAGCAGTTCTTC

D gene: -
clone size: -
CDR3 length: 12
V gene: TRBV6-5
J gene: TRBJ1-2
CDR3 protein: CASSLAGYGYTF
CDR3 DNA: TGTGCCAGCAGCCTGGCAGGGTATGGCTACACCTTC

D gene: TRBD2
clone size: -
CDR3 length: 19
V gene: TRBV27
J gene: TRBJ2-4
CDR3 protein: CASSLSRGGADLAKNIQYF
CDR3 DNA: TGTGCCAGCAGTTTATCCCGCGGGGGGGCAGACCTAGCCAAAAACATTCAGTACTTC

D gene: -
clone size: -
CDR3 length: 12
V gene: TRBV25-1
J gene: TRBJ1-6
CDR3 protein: CASRATNSPLHF
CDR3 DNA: TGTGCCAGCAGGGCCACTAATTCACCCCTCCACTTT